This is a list of T cell receptor beta chains from one sample in a study of molecular identifiers for immune sequencing clone quantification. TCRdb itself ran the PCR reads through MiXCR, one entry per CDR3 protein. Among roughly 100,000 distinct CDR3 sequences, 30% to 45% were seen once, and the ten largest hold approximately 9.8%. Source material: naive CD8+ T cells from blood, with Jurkat cell RNA spiked in. The receptors here all came from a human donor in good health. Some libraries in this study had Jurkat cell RNA spiked in. Both conserved end residues are part of each CDR3. The order of the fields is CDR3 protein, V gene, J gene, D gene. The D gene is left open where the match is weak.

CDR3: CASSQDRGGGYQPQHF; V: TRBV4-1; J: TRBJ1-5; D: .
CDR3: CASLQGAGTGELFF; V: TRBV6-1; J: TRBJ2-2; D: TRBD1
CDR3: CASSQSEGWDRGDGYTF; V: TRBV4-1; J: TRBJ1-2; D: TRBD1
CDR3: CASSSVGQAFYEQYF; V: TRBV12-3/TRBV12-4; J: TRBJ2-7; D: TRBD1
CDR3: CSARVLPRTSGRAGYEQYF; V: TRBV20-1; J: TRBJ2-7; D: TRBD2
CDR3: CASGLGTSGRTGDTQYF; V: TRBV4-3; J: TRBJ2-3; D: TRBD2
CDR3: CASRLDRGNEKLFF; V: TRBV6-5; J: TRBJ1-4; D: TRBD1
CDR3: CSAPDRDINYGYTF; V: TRBV20-1; J: TRBJ1-2; D: .
CDR3: CASSLTRGGRNGELFF; V: TRBV7-6; J: TRBJ2-2; D: TRBD2
CDR3: CASSQGTSGNYYEQYF; V: TRBV14; J: TRBJ2-7; D: TRBD2
CDR3: CASSSVTSFTDTQYF; V: TRBV12-3/TRBV12-4; J: TRBJ2-3; D: TRBD2
CDR3: CASRSPVSAKNIQYF; V: TRBV28; J: TRBJ2-4; D: .
CDR3: CATSWNRDSNTVSSYGQYF; V: TRBV25-1; J: TRBJ2-7; D: TRBD1
CDR3: CASSPWREGLIVTQYF; V: TRBV3-1; J: TRBJ2-5; D: TRBD2